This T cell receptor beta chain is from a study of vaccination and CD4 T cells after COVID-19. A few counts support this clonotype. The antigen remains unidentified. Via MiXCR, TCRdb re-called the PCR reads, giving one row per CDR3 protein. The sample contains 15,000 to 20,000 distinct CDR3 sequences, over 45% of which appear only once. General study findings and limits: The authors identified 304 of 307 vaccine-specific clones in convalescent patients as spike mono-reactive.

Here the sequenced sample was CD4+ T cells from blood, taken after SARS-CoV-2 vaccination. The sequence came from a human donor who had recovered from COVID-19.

CDR3: CASSLDTTEAFF. CDR3 DNA sequence: TGTGCCAGCAGCTTGGACACCACTGAAGCTTTCTTT. The chain carries TRBV5-6 and TRBJ1-1; D remains ambiguous. V was trimmed by 0 bases and J by 4 bases, leaving 4 bases between them. The germline gives CDR1 SGHDT, CDR2 YYEEEE. The CDR3 runs 12 residues.